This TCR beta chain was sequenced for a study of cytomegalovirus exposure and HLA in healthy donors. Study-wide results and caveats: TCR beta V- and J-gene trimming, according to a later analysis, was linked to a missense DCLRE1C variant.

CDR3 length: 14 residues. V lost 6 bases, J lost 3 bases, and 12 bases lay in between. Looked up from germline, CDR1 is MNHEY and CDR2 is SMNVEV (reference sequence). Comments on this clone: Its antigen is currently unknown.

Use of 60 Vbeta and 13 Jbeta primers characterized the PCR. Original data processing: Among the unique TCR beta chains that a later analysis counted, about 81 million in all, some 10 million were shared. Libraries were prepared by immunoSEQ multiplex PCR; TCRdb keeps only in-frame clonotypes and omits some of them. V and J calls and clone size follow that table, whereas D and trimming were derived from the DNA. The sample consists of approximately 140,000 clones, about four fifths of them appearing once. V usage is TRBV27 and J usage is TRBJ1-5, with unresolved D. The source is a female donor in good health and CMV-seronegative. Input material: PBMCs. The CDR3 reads CASRSGVANQPQHF. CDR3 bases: TGTGCCAGCAGGTCAGGTGTTGCCAATCAGCCCCAGCATTTT.